A single sample gave rise to the 10 T cell receptor beta chains below, sequenced in a study of cytomegalovirus exposure and HLA in healthy donors. This PCR relied on a set of 60 Vbeta primers and 13 Jbeta primers. TCRdb keeps only in-frame clones here, not all; method: immunoSEQ multiplex PCR. The top ten hold roughly 25% of the sample, which has about 85,000 clones, more than 75% seen once. The sample was PBMCs. These TCRs come from a woman aged 45 to 65 in good health and CMV-seropositive.

The rearrangement links TRBV28 to TRBJ2-7, with 7 positions matching TRBD2. V was clipped by 5 bases and J by 6 bases; unmatched bases: 4. CDR3 length: 12 amino acids. Germline V gene data show CDR1 as MDHEN and CDR2 as SYDVKM. The CDR3 reads CASSGEGFEQYV. DNA of the CDR3: TGTGCCAGCAGTGGGGAGGGGTTCGAGCAGTACGTC.

This chain links TRBV5-4 with TRBJ1-2, with TRBD1 identical over 10 bases. CDR3 size: 13 residues. After removal of 4 bases from V and 7 bases from J, the junction contained 4 bases not matched to a gene. Germline V lookup: CDR1 SGHNT, CDR2 YYREEE (reference sequence). The DNA of the CDR3 is TGTGCCAGCAGCCAAGACAGGGGGCCTGGCTACACCTTC. It yields the protein CASSQDRGPGYTF. The full variable domain, completed using reference TRBV5-4 and TRBJ1-2, is ETGVTQSPTHLIKTRGQQVTLRCSSQSGHNTVSWYQQALGQGPQFIFQYYREEENGRGNFPPRFSGLQFPNYSSELNVNALELDDSALYLCASSQDRGPGYTFGSGTRLTVV.

The chain combines TRBV29-1 with TRBJ1-4, with D possibly being TRBD1 (5 bases). The CDR3 covers 13 residues. Trimming pared 6 bases from V and 5 bases from J, leaving 13 bases between. From germline, CDR1 is SQVTM and CDR2 ANQGSEA. Here the CDR3 DNA reads TGCAGCGTCACGGGGGGTTTGAATGAAAAACTGTTTTTT. It encodes CSVTGGLNEKLFF. Complete variable domain (other parts from reference TRBV29-1 and TRBJ1-4): SAVISQKPSRDICQRGTSLTIQCQVDSQVTMMFWYRQQPGQSLTLIATANQGSEATYESGFVIDKFPISRPNLTFSTLTVSNMSPEDSSIYLCSVTGGLNEKLFFGSGTQLSVL.

The chain uses TRBV30 and TRBJ1-5, with 7 nucleotides matching TRBD1. The trim removed 4 bases at V and 4 bases at J, leaving 7 bases unmatched. Germline values: CDR1 GTSNPN, CDR2 SVGIG (reference sequence). The CDR3 has 14 residues. The CDR3 DNA sequence: TGTGCCTGGACCGAAGGACAGGTAAATCAGCCCCAGCATTTT. Protein: CAWTEGQVNQPQHF.

The sample holds one count of this clone. The chain uses TRBV18 and TRBJ1-5; unclear D gene. CDR3 length: 13 amino acids. V was clipped by 1 base and J by 7 bases, with 8 bases between them. CDR1 and CDR2 (germline): KGHSH, LQKENI. CDR3 coding DNA: TGTGCCAGCTCACCACAGGGAGACCAGCCCCAGCATTTT. Protein product: CASSPQGDQPQHF.

This chain links TRBV19 with TRBJ1-4, with D unclear. With 1 base removed from V and 5 bases from J, the gap between germline ends came to 14 bases. The germline gives CDR1 LNHDA, CDR2 SQIVND (reference sequence). The CDR3 sequence is 16 residues long. CDR3 sequence (DNA): TGTGCCAGTAGTATAGGTTTTGCAGCGGGGAATGAAAAACTGTTTTTT. This sequence encodes CASSIGFAAGNEKLFF.

The chain employs TRBV10-2 and TRBJ2-3; 8 nucleotides agree with TRBD2. The ends lost 0 bases at V and 3 bases at J; junction bases unmatched: 8. This CDR3 contains 17 residues. Germline CDR1 WSHSY, CDR2 SAAADI. The CDR3 region is CASSESTTSGRTDTQYF. The CDR3 bases are TGCGCCAGCAGTGAGTCGACAACTAGCGGAAGGACAGATACGCAGTATTTT.

The chain combines TRBV7-9 with TRBJ2-7; tentative D call: TRBD2 (5 bases). The CDR3 spans 13 residues. CDR1 SEHNR and CDR2 FQNEAQ come from the germline V gene (reference sequence). The V and J ends lost 5 bases and 3 bases respectively, with 11 bases between them. CDR3: CASSPGEYYEQYV. As DNA, the CDR3 is TGTGCCAGCAGCCCCGGGGAATACTACGAGCAGTACGTC.

The chain combines TRBV6-5 with TRBJ2-7, with D hard to call. V was pared by 2 bases and J by 4 bases, with 3 bases between. Germline loops: CDR1 MNHEY, CDR2 SVGAGI. The CDR3 has 11 residues. The CDR3 here is CASSYRYEQYF. For the CDR3, the DNA is TGTGCCAGCAGTTACCGGTACGAGCAGTACTTC.

The CDR3 region has the DNA TGTGCCAGCAGCCTTTTACTAGCGGGGGGTGCCACCGGGGAGCTGTTTTTT. As protein: CASSLLLAGGATGELFF. The chain carries TRBV7-8 and TRBJ2-2; 12 nucleotides align to TRBD2. Germline V gene sequence: CDR1 SGHVS, CDR2 FQNEAQ. The CDR3 extends over 17 amino acids. Trimming removed 5 bases from V and 4 bases from J; junction bases left unmatched: 8.